This is a list of T cell receptor beta chains from one sample in a study of T cell changes during pregnancy in multiple sclerosis. Clones were sequenced by immunoSEQ multiplex PCR, and TCRdb holds only the in-frame ones, with some missing. The table lists around 50,000 clones, around 92% of them singletons. Sequences were derived from peripheral blood, sampled after pregnancy. The receptors here all came from a female donor in good health, enrolled as a control in a pregnancy study. The CDR3 runs from the conserved cysteine through the conserved F or W. Fields, in order: V gene, D gene, J gene, clone size, CDR3 protein, CDR3 DNA. A D gene is named only where the DNA matches it firmly. Clone size is shown for a subset of rows, as once, few, many or a class of expanded clone.

TRBV9	TRBD2	TRBJ2-1	NA	CASSVGTTLHEQFF	TGTGCCAGCAGCGTCGGGACTACCCTACATGAGCAGTTCTTC
TRBV4-3	TRBD2	TRBJ2-3	once	CASSQDFVWASGFTDTQYF	TGCGCCAGCAGCCAAGATTTTGTCTGGGCTAGCGGGTTCACAGATACGCAGTATTTT
TRBV5-6	TRBD1	TRBJ1-6	NA	CASSRDRVNSPLHF	TGTGCCAGCAGTAGGGACAGGGTCAATTCACCCCTCCACTTT
TRBV6-1	NA	TRBJ1-3	NA	CASSALDSGNTIYF	TGTGCCAGCAGTGCCTTAGACTCTGGAAACACCATATATTTT
TRBV28	TRBD1	TRBJ2-1	NA	CASSSGQGFYNEQFF	TGTGCCAGCAGTTCGGGACAGGGGTTCTACAATGAGCAGTTCTTC
TRBV21-1	NA	TRBJ1-1	NA	CASHRGAPFRNTEAFF	TGTGCCAGCCACAGGGGGGCACCCTTCAGGAACACTGAAGCTTTCTTT
TRBV5-1	NA	TRBJ2-3	NA	CASSPGGYTDTQYF	TGCGCCAGCTCCCCGGGGGGCTACACAGATACGCAGTATTTT
TRBV18	NA	TRBJ1-1	NA	CASSPAGTSTEAFF	TGTGCCAGCTCACCGGCGGGTACGTCCACTGAAGCTTTCTTT
TRBV6-4	TRBD1	TRBJ1-1	NA	CASTGGVGTEAFF	TGTGCCAGCACAGGGGGCGTAGGGACTGAAGCTTTCTTT
TRBV28	TRBD1	TRBJ1-1	NA	CASSKPGQGAWTEAFF	TGTGCCAGCAGTAAACCGGGACAGGGGGCCTGGACTGAAGCTTTCTTT
TRBV5-4	TRBD2	TRBJ2-1	NA	CASSPGGDGTINEQFF	TGTGCCAGCAGCCCGGGGGGGGATGGGACTATCAATGAGCAGTTCTTC
TRBV28	TRBD1	TRBJ2-3	NA	CASSIPGQGLTDTQYF	TGTGCCAGCAGCATACCGGGACAGGGGTTGACAGATACGCAGTATTTT
TRBV2	NA	TRBJ2-1	NA	CASLGYNEQFF	TGTGCCTCCCTCGGCTACAATGAGCAGTTCTTC
TRBV7-9	NA	TRBJ2-1	NA	CASSLQGGHNEQFF	TGTGCCAGCAGCTTACAGGGCGGTCACAATGAGCAGTTCTTC
TRBV6-1	NA	TRBJ2-1	NA	CASSEGEEVNEQFF	TGTGCCAGCAGTGAAGGGGAGGAGGTCAATGAGCAGTTCTTC
TRBV5-1	TRBD1	TRBJ2-2	NA	CASSATDRQGIFTGELFF	TGCGCCAGCAGCGCGACCGATAGACAGGGGATATTCACCGGGGAGCTGTTTTTT
TRBV5-1	NA	TRBJ2-2	NA	CASRRVGSTGELFF	TGCGCCAGCCGGAGGGTAGGCAGCACCGGGGAGCTGTTTTTT
TRBV15	TRBD1	TRBJ1-1	NA	CATSGQGNTEAFF	TGTGCCACCAGCGGACAGGGGAACACTGAAGCTTTCTTT
TRBV19	NA	TRBJ1-2	NA	CASSTLAQGLGYTF	TGTGCCAGTAGTACTTTAGCACAGGGATTAGGCTACACCTTC
TRBV28	NA	TRBJ2-2	NA	CASSRGHGSNTGELFF	TGTGCCAGCAGCAGGGGCCATGGGTCGAACACCGGGGAGCTGTTTTTT
TRBV6-4	NA	TRBJ2-3	NA	CASSDSSGGGTDTQYF	TGTGCCAGCAGTGACTCAAGCGGCGGGGGCACAGATACGCAGTATTTT
TRBV30	NA	TRBJ2-7	NA	CAWSVSSTGSYEQYF	TGTGCCTGGAGTGTATCATCCACAGGGTCCTACGAGCAGTACTTC
TRBV5-1	TRBD2	TRBJ2-3	NA	CASSFLAGGTDTQYF	TGCGCCAGCAGCTTCTTAGCGGGAGGCACAGATACGCAGTATTTT
TRBV9	NA	TRBJ1-3	NA	CASSPRRGNTIYF	TGTGCCAGCAGCCCCAGGCGTGGAAACACCATATATTTT
TRBV30	NA	TRBJ1-1	few	CASQWGGVTEAFF	TGTGCCTCTCAGTGGGGGGGAGTCACTGAAGCTTTCTTT
TRBV2	NA	TRBJ2-7	NA	CASSVMVGAYEQYF	TGTGCCAGCAGTGTCATGGTAGGGGCCTACGAGCAGTACTTC
TRBV28	NA	TRBJ1-4	NA	CASSPPGGLSEKLFF	TGTGCCAGCAGCCCCCCCGGGGGGCTATCTGAAAAACTGTTTTTT
TRBV19	NA	TRBJ1-5	NA	CASSIGRETNQPQHF	TGTGCCAGTAGTATCGGACGGGAGACGAATCAGCCCCAGCATTTT
TRBV6-5	TRBD1	TRBJ1-2	NA	CASRDARGTGFVYAF	TGTGCCAGCAGAGACGCCAGAGGGACAGGGTTTGTTTACGCCTTC
TRBV7-9	NA	TRBJ2-5	NA	CASSFQGEPQETQYF	TGTGCCAGCAGCTTCCAGGGTGAACCGCAAGAGACCCAGTACTTC
TRBV19	NA	TRBJ2-3	NA	CASSIVSGAGAGTDTQYF	TGTGCCAGTAGTATAGTGTCAGGGGCAGGGGCTGGCACAGATACGCAGTATTTT
TRBV7-9	NA	TRBJ1-2	NA	CASSPPGVKSGYTF	TGTGCCAGCAGCCCCCCAGGGGTGAAAAGCGGCTACACCTTC
TRBV4-2	TRBD2	TRBJ2-7	once	CASSPSGGTFYEQYF	TGTGCCAGCAGCCCGAGCGGGGGGACCTTCTACGAGCAGTACTTC
TRBV25-1	NA	TRBJ1-1	NA	CASSGQVGGTEAFF	TGTGCCAGCAGTGGCCAGGTGGGTGGCACTGAAGCTTTCTTT
TRBV14	NA	TRBJ2-2	NA	CASSRSRLRTGELFF	TGTGCCAGCAGCCGGTCGCGACTACGCACCGGGGAGCTGTTTTTT
TRBV19	TRBD1	TRBJ2-7	NA	CASSLPGTGTYEQYF	TGTGCCAGTAGTCTTCCAGGGACAGGGACCTACGAGCAGTACTTC
TRBV7-8	NA	TRBJ1-4	once	CASSLVFRGNTPEKLFF	TGTGCCAGCAGCTTAGTGTTCAGGGGAAATACGCCTGAAAAACTGTTTTTT
TRBV6-5	TRBD1	TRBJ1-2	NA	CASSRQGALESGYTF	TGTGCCAGCAGTCGACAGGGGGCGCTTGAGTCTGGCTACACCTTC
TRBV15	NA	TRBJ1-1	NA	CATSRGHGRGRVNTEAFF	TGTGCCACCAGCAGAGGACATGGACGAGGGAGGGTGAACACTGAAGCTTTCTTT
TRBV14	TRBD2	TRBJ2-1	NA	CASSQDSWASGGANNEQFF	TGTGCCAGCAGCCAAGATAGTTGGGCTAGCGGGGGGGCGAACAATGAGCAGTTCTTC
TRBV29-1	TRBD2	TRBJ2-7	NA	CSVGFSGDEQYF	TGCAGCGTTGGCTTTAGCGGGGACGAGCAGTACTTC
TRBV2	NA	TRBJ2-7	NA	CASSESSDYEQYF	TGTGCCAGCAGTGAATCCTCGGACTACGAGCAGTACTTC
TRBV5-4	TRBD1	TRBJ1-1	NA	CASSFSDRGGTEAFF	TGTGCCAGCAGCTTTTCGGACAGGGGCGGCACTGAAGCTTTCTTT
TRBV19	TRBD1	TRBJ1-5	NA	CASSPTTGGGNQPQHF	TGTGCCAGTAGTCCGACTACAGGGGGAGGAAATCAGCCCCAGCATTTT
TRBV28	NA	TRBJ1-4	NA	CASSLKTPGKLFF	TGTGCCAGCAGTTTGAAAACTCCCGGAAAACTGTTTTTT
TRBV6-1	NA	TRBJ1-2	NA	CASSEGYGGYGYTF	TGTGCCAGCAGTGAAGGGTACGGGGGCTATGGCTACACCTTC
TRBV30	NA	TRBJ2-1	NA	CAWSGTFNEQFF	TGTGCCTGGAGTGGAACTTTCAATGAGCAGTTCTTC
TRBV7-8	NA	TRBJ1-1	NA	CASSLVEGRAEAFF	TGTGCCAGCAGCTTAGTCGAAGGGCGGGCTGAAGCTTTCTTT
TRBV5-6	TRBD2	TRBJ2-1	NA	CASSLVLAGANEQFF	TGTGCCAGCAGCTTGGTTCTAGCGGGAGCAAATGAGCAGTTCTTC
TRBV7-9	NA	TRBJ2-3	NA	CASSSRGDTQYF	TGTGCCAGCAGCTCCAGAGGAGATACGCAGTATTTT
TRBV7-2	NA	TRBJ1-2	NA	CASSLGGNNYGYTF	TGTGCCAGCAGCTTGGGAGGGAATAACTATGGCTACACCTTC
TRBV7-9	NA	TRBJ2-5	NA	CASSNLYGLSQETQYF	TGTGCCAGCAGCAACCTATATGGTTTAAGCCAAGAGACCCAGTACTTC
TRBV6-1	NA	TRBJ2-5	NA	CASRLPRGGGETQYF	TGTGCCAGCAGGCTGCCCCGGGGAGGGGGGGAGACCCAGTACTTC
TRBV6-5	NA	TRBJ1-1	NA	CASSYSSVMNTEAFF	TGTGCCAGCAGTTACTCTTCAGTGATGAACACTGAAGCTTTCTTT
TRBV21-1	NA	TRBJ2-1	NA	CASSSPGGTSGNEQFF	TGTGCCAGCAGCAGCCCTGGGGGGACTAGCGGAAATGAGCAGTTCTTC
TRBV11-2	TRBD1	TRBJ1-1	NA	CASSLTGVNTEAFF	TGTGCCAGCAGCTTGACAGGGGTGAACACTGAAGCTTTCTTT